Included here is one T cell receptor beta chain sequence, with context. V was cut by 3 bases and J by 5 bases, with 9 bases left in between. The CDR3 has 13 residues. The germline V gene has CDR1 KGHDR and CDR2 SFDVKD. The sample originates from a study of blood T cell repertoires in COVID-19. Turning to the study itself: The samples span acute and convalescent COVID-19 from the United States, Italy and Spain. From T cells, B-cell-depleted T cells, or PBMCs came the material, which was cDNA or gDNA.

Authors' analysis steps: Reference gene primer amplification yielded estimated nucleated cell counts. Sequenced by immunoSEQ multiplex PCR; TCRdb stores in-frame clones only, minus some. Clone size and V and J calls were adopted from that table, with D and trimming inferred from the DNA. Seen here are roughly 120,000 clones, nearly 90% observed once, and the top ten hold 4.8%. The sequence was obtained from a human donor in a cohort sampled during active COVID-19. The J gene is TRBJ1-1, the V gene TRBV24-1, with D possibly TRBD1 on 5 matching bases. Sequences were obtained from peripheral blood. This CDR3 reads CATSDRAGTEAFF. In DNA form, the CDR3 reads TGTGCCACCAGTGATAGAGCAGGGACTGAAGCTTTCTTT.